A selection of T cell receptor beta chains follows, all from one sample in a study of kidney transplant recipient with SARS-CoV-2 infection. In TCRdb, the reads were re-called with MiXCR into one record per CDR3 protein. The sample carries fewer than 250,000 distinct CDR3 sequences, more than 25% recorded once. This sample comprised a blood sample, obtained at baseline and around day 110 from a kidney transplant recipient. The receptors derive from a male patient younger than 45 who had COVID-19 and was a kidney transplant recipient. Some of the T cells may derive from the graft donor. Both conserved end residues are part of each CDR3. A D gene is named only where the DNA matches it firmly. Only part of the rows carry a size: once, few, many, or a class if the clone is expanded.

V gene	J gene	D gene	clone size	CDR3 protein	CDR3 DNA
TRBV6-5	TRBJ1-6	TRBD1	many	CASTSFSGTAYNSPLHF	TGTGCCAGCACCTCTTTTTCCGGGACAGCCTATAATTCACCCCTCCACTTT
TRBV6-6	TRBJ2-3	NA	many	CASSYPTDGTDTQYF	TGTGCCAGCAGTTACCCGACTGACGGAACAGATACGCAGTATTTT
TRBV9	TRBJ2-7	NA	many	CASSANPDSEQYF	TGTGCCAGCAGCGCCAACCCGGACAGCGAGCAGTACTTC
TRBV12-3/TRBV12-4	TRBJ1-5	TRBD1	NA	CAGSSETGGWNQPQHF	TGTGCCGGCAGTTCCGAAACAGGGGGCTGGAATCAGCCCCAGCATTTT
TRBV21-1	TRBJ1-5	NA	many	CASSNRGGGNQPQHF	TGTGCCAGCAGCAACAGGGGGGGAGGCAATCAGCCCCAGCATTTT
TRBV7-2	TRBJ2-7	NA	many	CASSSRLGTPSYEQYF	TGTGCCAGCAGTAGCAGATTGGGGACCCCCTCCTACGAGCAGTACTTC
TRBV11-3	TRBJ1-2	NA	many	CASSISSDLGKTYGYTF	TGTGCCAGCAGCATTAGTAGCGATCTCGGAAAGACCTATGGCTACACCTTC
TRBV18	TRBJ2-2	TRBD1	many	CASSPQGVNTGELFF	TGTGCCAGCTCACCCCAGGGGGTTAACACCGGGGAGCTGTTTTTT
TRBV10-1	TRBJ1-2	NA	many	CASSVELRSRKTYGYTF	TGCGCCAGCAGTGTCGAGTTAAGATCGCGAAAGACCTATGGCTACACCTTC
TRBV2	TRBJ1-1	TRBD1	many	CASTGQTTPEAFF	TGTGCCAGCACGGGACAGACGACGCCTGAAGCTTTCTTT
TRBV6-5	TRBJ1-5	NA	many	CASSQGVGDNQPQHF	TGTGCCAGCAGTCAAGGGGTCGGAGACAATCAGCCCCAGCATTTT
TRBV11-2	TRBJ2-5	NA	many	CASSLSADQETQYF	TGTGCCAGCAGCTTATCGGCAGACCAAGAGACCCAGTACTTC
TRBV3-1	TRBJ2-2	NA	NA	CASGDRRPISGLTGELFF	TGTGCCAGCGGCGACCGTCGTCCCATTTCAGGCTTGACCGGGGAGCTGTTTTTT
TRBV3-1	TRBJ2-5	NA	many	CASSKRIPISFSETQYF	TGTGCCAGCAGCAAACGAATTCCCATTTCTTTCTCTGAGACCCAGTACTTC
TRBV11-3	TRBJ1-2	NA	NA	CASSYGRDLGKTYGYTF	TGTGCCAGCAGCTACGGTCGCGATCTCGGAAAGACCTATGGCTACACCTTC
TRBV27	TRBJ1-4	NA	many	CASSKGQSEKLFF	TGTGCCAGCAGTAAAGGGCAGTCGGAAAAACTGTTTTTT
TRBV4-1	TRBJ1-3	NA	many	CASSQSQGPGNTIYF	TGCGCCAGCAGCCAATCCCAGGGCCCTGGAAACACCATATATTTT
TRBV5-4	TRBJ1-2	NA	many	CASNCAVPGKTYGYTF	TGTGCCAGCAATTGTGCCGTACCAGGAAAGACCTATGGCTACACCTTC
TRBV7-2	TRBJ2-2	TRBD2	many	CAVAGGPGGELFF	TGTGCCGTAGCGGGGGGGCCTGGCGGGGAGCTGTTTTTT
TRBV5-1	TRBJ1-2	TRBD1	many	CASSIQGAGYGYTF	TGCGCCAGCAGCATACAGGGGGCGGGATATGGCTACACCTTC
TRBV28	TRBJ2-6	NA	few	CASSSPGFGANVLTF	TGTGCCAGCAGTTCCCCAGGGTTCGGGGCCAACGTCCTGACTTTC
TRBV7-9	TRBJ1-6	NA	many	CASSASSYNSPLHF	TGTGCCAGCAGTGCTAGCTCCTATAATTCACCCCTCCACTTT
TRBV30	TRBJ2-5	NA	NA	CAWSVGTVAGETQYF	TGTGCCTGGAGTGTGGGGACGGTGGCGGGGGAGACCCAGTACTTC
TRBV7-8	TRBJ2-3	TRBD2	NA	CASSLDSGTHTDTQYF	TGTGCCAGCAGCTTAGATAGCGGGACCCACACAGATACGCAGTATTTT
TRBV2	TRBJ2-6	NA	many	CASSEDSGANVLTF	TGTGCCAGCAGTGAGGACTCTGGGGCCAACGTCCTGACTTTC
TRBV28	TRBJ1-1	NA	many	CASSSHARVAEVTEAFF	TGTGCCAGCAGTTCCCACGCCAGGGTTGCGGAAGTCACTGAAGCTTTCTTT
TRBV30	TRBJ1-1	NA	many	CAWSLSAGAALSGEAFF	TGTGCCTGGAGTCTATCGGCGGGGGCCGCTCTATCAGGTGAAGCTTTCTTT
TRBV2	TRBJ2-1	TRBD2	many	CASSTRTSGRGRNEQFF	TGTGCCAGCAGCACAAGGACTAGCGGGAGAGGAAGGAATGAGCAGTTCTTC
TRBV7-8	TRBJ2-2	NA	NA	CASGYTTGRGSTGELFF	TGTGCCAGCGGTTATACAACAGGGCGGGGAAGCACCGGGGAGCTGTTTTTT
TRBV20-1	TRBJ2-2	NA	many	CSAGGHRDTGELFF	TGCAGTGCTGGGGGGCACAGGGACACCGGGGAGCTGTTTTTT
TRBV6-4	TRBJ1-6	NA	many	CASSETGTRYNSPLHF	TGTGCCAGCAGTGAAACCGGGACACGCTATAATTCACCCCTCCACTTT
TRBV29-1	TRBJ1-2	TRBD1	NA	CSVDPTPGQGMSGYTF	TGCAGCGTTGATCCGACACCGGGACAGGGCATGAGTGGCTACACCTTC
TRBV19	TRBJ1-5	TRBD1	many	CATKAGTGGSGQPQHF	TGTGCCACCAAGGCCGGGACAGGGGGCTCCGGTCAGCCCCAGCATTTT
TRBV19	TRBJ1-5	NA	many	CASSIDLWPQHF	TGTGCCAGTAGTATAGATCTCTGGCCCCAGCATTTT
TRBV28	TRBJ2-3	NA	many	CASSFFGEDTQYF	TGTGCCAGCAGTTTCTTCGGGGAAGATACGCAGTATTTT
TRBV19	TRBJ1-2	NA	many	CATRTGNYGYTF	TGTGCCACCAGGACTGGTAACTATGGCTACACCTTC
TRBV6-5	TRBJ1-2	TRBD1	many	CASGWDSIHGYTF	TGTGCCAGCGGGTGGGACAGCATTCATGGCTACACCTTC
TRBV30	TRBJ2-7	NA	many	CAWKGSYEQYF	TGTGCCTGGAAAGGCAGCTACGAGCAGTACTTC
TRBV28	TRBJ1-1	NA	many	CASSFGQGAEAFF	TGTGCCAGCAGTTTTGGCCAAGGCGCTGAAGCTTTCTTT
TRBV2	TRBJ2-1	TRBD2	many	CASLADLRNEQFF	TGTGCCAGTCTAGCGGACCTACGGAATGAGCAGTTCTTC
TRBV18	TRBJ1-4	NA	many	CASSPRDGNEKLFF	TGTGCCAGCTCACCACGGGACGGTAATGAAAAACTGTTTTTT
TRBV12-3/TRBV12-4	TRBJ1-1	NA	many	CASSLARDMNTEAFF	TGTGCCAGCAGTTTAGCGCGAGACATGAACACTGAAGCTTTCTTT
TRBV6-8	TRBJ2-7	TRBD2	many	CASISPFGRSDEQYF	TGTGCCAGCATATCCCCTTTCGGGAGGTCAGACGAGCAGTACTTC
TRBV10-2	TRBJ1-2	NA	many	CASSSNLTSRKTYGYTF	TGCGCCAGCAGTTCGAATCTCACTTCTAGAAAGACCTATGGCTACACCTTC
TRBV28	TRBJ1-4	NA	many	CASSLWGGERTNEKLFF	TGTGCCAGCAGTTTATGGGGGGGCGAGCGTACTAATGAAAAACTGTTTTTT
TRBV19	TRBJ1-1	NA	many	CASSIFDSMNTEAFF	TGTGCCAGTAGTATATTCGACAGCATGAACACTGAAGCTTTCTTT
TRBV6-5	TRBJ1-4	NA	many	CASSSGGKLFF	TGTGCCAGCAGTTCTGGGGGAAAACTGTTTTTT
TRBV4-2	TRBJ2-5	TRBD1	NA	CASGQGEAGTGDWETQCF	TGTGCCAGCGGCCAAGGGGAAGCCGGGACAGGGGATTGGGAGACCCAGTGCTTC
TRBV28	TRBJ2-7	TRBD2	many	CASSLAGGLKDEQYF	TGTGCCAGCAGTTTAGCGGGAGGTCTTAAGGACGAGCAGTACTTC
TRBV9	TRBJ1-2	NA	many	CASFLRYSRKTYGYTF	TGTGCCAGCTTTCTTAGGTACTCAAGAAAGACCTATGGCTACACCTTC